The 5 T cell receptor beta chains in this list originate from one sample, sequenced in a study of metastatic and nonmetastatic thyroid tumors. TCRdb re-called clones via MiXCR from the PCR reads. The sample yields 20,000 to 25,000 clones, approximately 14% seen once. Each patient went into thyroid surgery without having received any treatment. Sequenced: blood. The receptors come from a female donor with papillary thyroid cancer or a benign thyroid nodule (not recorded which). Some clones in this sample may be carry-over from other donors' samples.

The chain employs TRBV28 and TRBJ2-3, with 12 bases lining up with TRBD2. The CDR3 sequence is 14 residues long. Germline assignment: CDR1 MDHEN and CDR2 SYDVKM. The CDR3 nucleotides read TGTGTCATACTAGCGGGAGGACCTTTAGATACGCAGTATTTT. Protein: CVILAGGPLDTQYF. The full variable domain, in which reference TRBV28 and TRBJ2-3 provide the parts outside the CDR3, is DVKVTQSSRYLVKRTGEKVFLECVQDMDHENMFWYRQDPGLGLRLIYFSYDVKMKEKGDIPEGYSVSREKKERFSLILESASTNQTSMYLCVILAGGPLDTQYFGPGTRLTVL.

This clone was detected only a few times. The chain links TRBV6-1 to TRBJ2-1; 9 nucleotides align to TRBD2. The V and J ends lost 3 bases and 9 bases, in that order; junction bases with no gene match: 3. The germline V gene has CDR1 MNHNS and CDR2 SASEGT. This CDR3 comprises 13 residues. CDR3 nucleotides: TGTGCCAGCAGTGACGGAGCGGGGGGTGAGCAGTTCTTC. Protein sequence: CASSDGAGGEQFF.

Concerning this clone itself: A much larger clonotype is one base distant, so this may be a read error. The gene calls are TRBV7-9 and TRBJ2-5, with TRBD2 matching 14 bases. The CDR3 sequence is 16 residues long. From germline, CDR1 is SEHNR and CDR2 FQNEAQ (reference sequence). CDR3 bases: TGTGCCAGCAGTCGTAGGACTAGCGGGGGGCAAGATACCCAGTACTTC. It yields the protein CASSRRTSGGQDTQYF. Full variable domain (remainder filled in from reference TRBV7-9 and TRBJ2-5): DTGVSQNPRHKITKRGQNVTFRCDPISEHNRLYWYRQTLGQGPEFLTYFQNEAQLEKSRLLSDRFSAERPKGSFSTLEIQRTEQGDSAMYLCASSRRTSGGQDTQYFGPGTRLLVL.

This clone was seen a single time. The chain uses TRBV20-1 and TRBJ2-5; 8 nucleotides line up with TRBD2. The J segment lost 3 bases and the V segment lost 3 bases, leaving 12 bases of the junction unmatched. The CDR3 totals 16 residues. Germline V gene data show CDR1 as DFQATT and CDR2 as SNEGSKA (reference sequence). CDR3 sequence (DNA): TGCAGTGCTAGTCGGGAGGGGGGGGCGCGTGAAGAGACCCAGTACTTC. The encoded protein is CSASREGGAREETQYF.

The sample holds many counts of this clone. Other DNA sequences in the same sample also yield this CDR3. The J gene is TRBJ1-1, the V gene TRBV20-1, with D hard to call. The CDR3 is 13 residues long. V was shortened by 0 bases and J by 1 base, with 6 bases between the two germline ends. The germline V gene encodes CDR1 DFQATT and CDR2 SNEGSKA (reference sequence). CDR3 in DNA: TGCAGTGCTAGAGAAGACACGAACACTGAAGCTTTCTTT. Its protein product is CSAREDTNTEAFF.